This TCR beta chain was recovered during a study of T cells in Graves' hyperthyroidism and ophthalmopathy. Authors of the study amplified TCR beta CDR3 regions from RNA transcripts. HTBI primers were used for first-round RT-PCR of the TCR CDR3. TCRdb redid the calling of the multiplex PCR reads with MiXCR, one entry per CDR3 protein. The sample contains 400,000 to 450,000 distinct CDR3 sequences, approximately 14% of which appear only once. The germline V gene has CDR1 MNHEY and CDR2 SMNVEV (reference sequence). V lost 5 bases and J lost 1, with 9 bases in between. The CDR3 extends over 14 amino acids. Patients with uncontrolled infections, other autoimmune diseases, pregnancy or lactation were excluded. Every diagnosis used clinical symptoms, serum thyroxine and TRAb, thyroid ultrasound and orbital computed tomography. Study-wide results and caveats: Ophthalmopathy got predicted by the model a median roughly 6.4 months before its onset.

This clonotype has a handful of counts. Its antigen is unidentified. The TCR originated in a man aged 18-30 years with Graves' ophthalmopathy. The chain uses TRBV27 and TRBJ1-3; tentative D call: TRBD1 (5 bases). The sequencing input was blood. The chain's CDR3 is CASSGGVSGNTIYF. The CDR3 nucleotides read TGTGCCAGCAGTGGAGGGGTTTCTGGAAACACCATATATTTT.